This paragraph reports one TCR beta chain. This sample was taken from a study of blood T cell repertoires in COVID-19. The length of the CDR3 is 17 residues. Germline V lookup: CDR1 SQVTM, CDR2 ANQGSEA. Trimming left V 1 base short and J 0 bases short, with 18 bases between. Per the original data handling: Nucleated cell number was recorded as an estimate derived from reference gene primer amplification. Sequencing was performed with immunoSEQ multiplex PCR; in TCRdb, only in-frame clones are kept and a portion is missing. V and J calls and clone size are given by that table; D and trimming were obtained from the DNA. The sample contains fewer than 200,000 clones, over 60% of which appear only once.

Source material: peripheral blood. The origin of this receptor is a woman in her 70s with acute or convalescent COVID-19. The V gene is TRBV29-1, the J gene TRBJ1-1, with D possibly being TRBD1 (6 bases). The DNA for the CDR3 is TGCAGCGTTGAAGCAACCTGGGGACATATCATGAACACTGAAGCTTTCTTT. This translates into CSVEATWGHIMNTEAFF.